This T cell receptor (beta chain) was identified during a study of blood T cell repertoires in COVID-19. The CDR3 consists of 19 residues. Germline V lookup: CDR1 SGHVS, CDR2 FQNEAQ. J was trimmed by 7 bases and V by 4 bases; bases with no gene match: 18. TCRdb's table, derived via immunoSEQ multiplex PCR, lists solely in-frame clones and lacks some. The data hold approximately 170,000 clones, with less than 90% observed a single time. The V gene is TRBV7-8, the J gene TRBJ2-2; 10 bases fit TRBD2. Material for sequencing was peripheral blood. The source of this sequence is a woman aged 70 to 79 with acute or convalescent COVID-19. The CDR3 region has the DNA TGTGCCAGCAGCTCCACGGGCAGACACGAGACTAGCGGGCACGGGGAGCTGTTTTTT. As protein: CASSSTGRHETSGHGELFF.